This TCR beta chain was identified during a study of T-cell memory formation after mild COVID-19. Study-level background: Largely, the TCR clusters proved donor specific.

Constant-segment primers and 5'RACE yielded cDNA libraries for TCR alpha and TCR beta, each carrying sample barcodes and UMIs. MiXCR was run by TCRdb on the 5' RACE reads, yielding one entry per CDR3 protein. The sample includes 50,000 to 75,000 distinct CDR3 sequences, about a tenth of them seen just once. Study-level findings and limits: The CD4+ clones that contracted clustered mainly within CM and EM, and the CD8+ clones concentrated in EMRA.

Trimming pared 5 bases from V and 1 base from J, leaving 8 bases between. CDR1 is SGHRS and CDR2 is YFSETQ in the germline V gene. This CDR3 is built from 13 residues. By share, this clonotype ranks as medium-sized. What it binds is not known. The sequenced sample consisted of PBMCs or a T cell subset sorted from them (not recorded which). The chain couples TRBV5-1 to TRBJ2-3, with D maybe TRBD2 (6 bases). The sequence came from a man between 18 and 29 years old who had mild COVID-19 (a few samples of this study predate the infection). Cell type and time point are not known. In nucleotides, the CDR3 is TGCGCCAGCAGTGGGGAGGGCACAGATACGCAGTATTTT. Translating it yields CASSGEGTDTQYF.